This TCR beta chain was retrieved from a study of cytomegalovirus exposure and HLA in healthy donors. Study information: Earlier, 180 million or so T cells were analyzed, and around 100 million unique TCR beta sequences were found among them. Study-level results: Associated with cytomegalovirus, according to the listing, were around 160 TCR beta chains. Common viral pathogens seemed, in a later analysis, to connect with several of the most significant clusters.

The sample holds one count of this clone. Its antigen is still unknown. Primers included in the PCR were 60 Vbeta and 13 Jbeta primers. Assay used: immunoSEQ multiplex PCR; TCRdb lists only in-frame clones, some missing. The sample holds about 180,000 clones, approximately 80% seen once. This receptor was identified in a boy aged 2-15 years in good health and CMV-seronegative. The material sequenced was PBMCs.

CDR3 loop: CASSMGYEQYF. In DNA, the CDR3 is TGCGCCAGCAGCATGGGGTACGAGCAGTACTTC. The gene calls are TRBV5-1 and TRBJ2-5; D remains ambiguous. The tail of the sequence fits TRBJ2-7 better, so the J call may be wrong. In germline, CDR1 is SGHRS, CDR2 YFSETQ. CDR3 size: 11 residues.